These 11 T cell receptor beta chains share one sample of origin, sequenced in a study of blood T cells in healthy people across ages. The authors ran a second PCR of about 6 to 11 cycles using a sample-barcoded 5' primer and a J-beta primer mix. TCRdb passed the 5' RACE reads through MiXCR, listing each CDR3 protein once. This table has some 1.5 million distinct CDR3 sequences, roughly two fifths appearing once. The sample was blood. Receptors originate from a woman between 18 and 29 years old in good health.

The V gene is TRBV12-3 or TRBV12-4, the J gene TRBJ2-7, with 7 nucleotides matching TRBD2. The trim removed 6 bases at V and 7 bases at J, leaving 12 bases unmatched. The CDR3 contains 14 residues. CDR3 nucleotide sequence: TGTGCCAGCAGCCAGTCAGCGGGAAGTAATGAGCAGTACTTC. Translated: CASSQSAGSNEQYF.

The chain couples TRBV20-1 to TRBJ2-7, with D uncertain. Germline lookup yields CDR1 DFQATT and CDR2 SNEGSKA (reference sequence). V was shortened by 5 bases and J by 5 bases, with 19 bases between the two germline ends. This CDR3 region has 14 residues. CDR3 coding DNA: TGCAGTGCTGGTCGCCCTGGGATGTACCACGAGCAGTACTTC. The encoded protein is CSAGRPGMYHEQYF.

The chain carries TRBV2 and TRBJ2-4; D might be TRBD1 or TRBD2, each matching 5 bases. TRBJ2-5 matches the DNA end more closely, so the J call is doubtful. CDR1 and CDR2 (germline): SNHLY, FYNNEI. CDR3 length equals 14 residues. The CDR3 reads CASSEVGGQETQYF. CDR3 DNA sequence: TGTGCCAGCAGTGAAGTTGGGGGCCAAGAGACCCAGTACTTC.

A word on this clonotype: A much bigger clone sits one base away, suggesting this may be a read error. The chain uses TRBV7-2 and TRBJ2-3, with a possible D match to TRBD2 (5 bases). Trimming stripped 6 bases from V and 10 bases from J, with 17 bases between. CDR3 length equals 13 residues. The germline V gene encodes CDR1 SGHTA and CDR2 FQGNSA. DNA for the CDR3: TGTGCCAGCAGTTCTAGGCGGGCGGGTGCGCAGTATTTT. Its translation: CASSSRRAGAQYF.

V is TRBV10-3 and J is TRBJ1-5; 7 bases align to TRBD1. There are 13 residues in the CDR3. Unmatched junction bases numbered 4, after V lost 6 bases and J lost 5 bases. Germline CDR1 is ENHRY and CDR2 is SYGVKD. CDR3 sequence: CAIRDRPDQPQHF. The CDR3, as DNA: TGTGCCATCAGGGACAGGCCCGATCAGCCCCAGCATTTT.

Many counts were recorded for this clonotype. This sequence joins TRBV25-1 and TRBJ2-7; TRBD2 agrees at 10 bases. Germline CDR1 reads MGHDK; CDR2 reads SYGVNS. V shed 2 bases, J shed 4 bases, and the junction held 5 bases outside the gene matches. The CDR3 consists of 15 residues. The CDR3 DNA follows: TGTGCCAGCAGTGAAAGGACTAGCGGAGGTTACGAGCAGTACTTC. It specifies CASSERTSGGYEQYF.

The sample holds a few counts of this clonotype. The chain couples TRBV4-3 to TRBJ2-7; 10 nucleotides line up with TRBD2. CDR1 is LGHNA and CDR2 is YSLEER in the germline V gene. The CDR3 loop spans 16 amino acids. The V segment lost 3 bases and the J segment 2 bases; nucleotides outside the gene matches: 7. The CDR3 loop is CASSHATGLATYEQYF. CDR3 nucleotides: TGCGCCAGCAGCCACGCCACGGGACTAGCGACCTACGAGCAGTACTTC.

This clonotype was seen a handful of times. V gene TRBV7-2 combines with J gene TRBJ2-7; 8 nucleotides align to TRBD2. The ends lost 2 bases at V and 3 bases at J; junction bases unmatched: 3. The CDR3 loop spans 14 amino acids. Germline V gene sequence: CDR1 SGHTA, CDR2 FQGNSA. CDR3 in DNA: TGTGCCAGCAGCTTAACGCTAGCGGGCTACGAGCAGTACTTC. It encodes CASSLTLAGYEQYF. The full variable domain, in which reference TRBV7-2 and TRBJ2-7 provide the parts outside the CDR3, is GAGVSQSPSNKVTEKGKDVELRCDPISGHTALYWYRQSLGQGLEFLIYFQGNSAPDKSGLPSDRFSAERTGGSVSTLTIQRTQQEDSAVYLCASSLTLAGYEQYFGPGTRLTVT.

V is TRBV11-3 and J is TRBJ2-2, with 7 bases identical to TRBD2. Trimming at V came to 5 bases and at J to 0 bases, leaving 3 bases not matched to a gene. This CDR3 comprises 15 residues. Germline-derived CDR1 and CDR2 are SGHNT and YENEEA. The CDR3 loop reads CASSKGLTNTGELFF. The CDR3, as DNA: TGTGCCAGCAGCAAGGGACTAACGAACACCGGGGAGCTGTTTTTT.

The genes are TRBV5-1 and TRBJ2-5, with TRBD1 matching 7 bases. Germline V CDR1 and CDR2: SGHRS, YFSETQ. This CDR3 has 14 residues. The J segment lost 11 bases and the V segment lost 0 bases, leaving 10 bases of the junction unmatched. DNA for the CDR3: TGCGCCAGCAGCTTGGCCGGACAGGCCAGCCAGCAGTACTTC. Its protein product is CASSLAGQASQQYF.

This rearrangement joins TRBV12-3 or TRBV12-4 to TRBJ2-5; no reliable D call. The V end lost 9 bases, the J end lost 4 bases, and 15 bases lay between the germline ends. This CDR3 is built from 13 residues. DNA for the CDR3: TGTGCCAGACCTATAAGAGCCCGAGAGACCCAGTACTTC. This gives the protein CARPIRARETQYF.